The clone carrying this T cell receptor beta chain appeared many times. Its antigen is not identified. The whole isolated RNA underwent reverse transcription, so sequencing captured expressed TCRB transcripts. Mean read depth for naive, central memory and regulatory T cell samples was around 3.8 million reads. Assay used: immunoSEQ multiplex PCR; TCRdb lists only in-frame clones, some missing. The sample yields 250,000 to 350,000 clones, 12% to 15% seen once. Germline values: CDR1 MDHEN, CDR2 SYDVKM. This CDR3 is 13 amino acids long. The V gene lost 4 bases and the J gene lost 0 bases, with 4 bases spanning the gap. These data originate in a study of beta chain features in type 1 diabetes. Points from the study as a whole: For TCRB rearrangement, an influence of HLA type remained unresolved here.

The TCR sequence derives from a man in his thirties or forties in good health. What was sequenced was central memory CD4+ T cells from blood. The chain combines TRBV28 with TRBJ1-5; unclear D gene. DNA for the CDR3: TGTGCCAGCAGTTCGGATAGCAATCAGCCCCAGCATTTT. Protein sequence: CASSSDSNQPQHF.